These T cell receptor beta chains were read from a single sample in a study of technical replicates of blood from several donors. Here immunoSEQ multiplex PCR was the method, and the copy in TCRdb shows in-frame clones only, minus some. The sample has 55,000 to 80,000 clones, roughly 96% seen once. The sample was T cells isolated from PBMCs. The origin of the receptors is a human donor in good health. The CDR3 runs from the conserved cysteine through the conserved F or W. Fields, in order: V gene, D gene, clone size, J gene, CDR3 protein, CDR3 DNA. The D gene is left open where the match is weak. A clone size is listed for some rows: how often the clone was seen (once, few, many), or a class if it is expanded.

v_gene: TRBV2
d_gene: NA
abundance: NA
j_gene: TRBJ1-5
CDR3aa: CASSSGEPQHF
CDR3nt: TGTGCCAGCAGTTCAGGGGAGCCCCAGCATTTT

v_gene: TRBV9
d_gene: TRBD1
abundance: NA
j_gene: TRBJ2-7
CDR3aa: CASSRQGGTSYEQYF
CDR3nt: TGTGCCAGCAGCAGACAGGGTGGGACCTCCTACGAGCAGTACTTC

v_gene: TRBV5-4
d_gene: TRBD2
abundance: NA
j_gene: TRBJ2-1
CDR3aa: CAGGAGDNEQFF
CDR3nt: TGTGCCGGAGGGGCGGGAGATAATGAGCAGTTCTTC

v_gene: TRBV4-1
d_gene: TRBD1
abundance: once
j_gene: TRBJ2-5
CDR3aa: CASSHPSGQGIETQYF
CDR3nt: TGCGCCAGCAGCCATCCGTCCGGACAGGGTATCGAGACCCAGTACTTC

v_gene: TRBV4-1
d_gene: NA
abundance: NA
j_gene: TRBJ2-1
CDR3aa: CASSQGRRGKSYNEQFF
CDR3nt: TGCGCCAGCAGCCAAGGACGACGGGGGAAGTCCTACAATGAGCAGTTCTTC

v_gene: TRBV5-1
d_gene: NA
abundance: NA
j_gene: TRBJ1-1
CDR3aa: CASSLVGSQGTEAFF
CDR3nt: TGCGCCAGCAGCTTGGTTGGCAGCCAGGGCACTGAAGCTTTCTTT

v_gene: TRBV5-4
d_gene: NA
abundance: NA
j_gene: TRBJ2-2
CDR3aa: CASSEDMNTGELFF
CDR3nt: TGTGCCAGCAGCGAGGACATGAACACCGGGGAGCTGTTTTTT

v_gene: TRBV6-6
d_gene: NA
abundance: NA
j_gene: TRBJ2-3
CDR3aa: CASGLGVSTDTQYF
CDR3nt: TGTGCCAGCGGATTAGGGGTGAGCACAGATACGCAGTATTTT

v_gene: TRBV5-1
d_gene: TRBD1
abundance: NA
j_gene: TRBJ1-6
CDR3aa: CASSLKDRQGAGAPLHF
CDR3nt: TGCGCCAGCAGCTTGAAGGACAGGCAGGGCGCAGGGGCACCCCTCCACTTT

v_gene: TRBV4-1
d_gene: TRBD2
abundance: NA
j_gene: TRBJ2-3
CDR3aa: CASSQKVPASGSTDTQYF
CDR3nt: TGCGCCAGCAGCCAAAAGGTGCCGGCTAGCGGGAGCACAGATACGCAGTATTTT

v_gene: TRBV27
d_gene: NA
abundance: NA
j_gene: TRBJ2-3
CDR3aa: CASSLWSGSSTDTQYF
CDR3nt: TGTGCCAGCAGTTTATGGAGCGGGTCTAGCACAGATACGCAGTATTTT

v_gene: TRBV19
d_gene: NA
abundance: NA
j_gene: TRBJ2-1
CDR3aa: CASSKAGSSYNEQFF
CDR3nt: TGTGCCAGTAGTAAAGCGGGTAGCTCCTACAATGAGCAGTTCTTC

v_gene: TRBV18
d_gene: NA
abundance: NA
j_gene: TRBJ1-5
CDR3aa: CASSLQEQTSYSNQPQHF
CDR3nt: TGTGCCAGCTCACTCCAGGAACAAACCTCCTATAGCAATCAGCCCCAGCATTTT

v_gene: TRBV7-8
d_gene: TRBD1
abundance: NA
j_gene: TRBJ2-1
CDR3aa: CASSLGDRGNEQFF
CDR3nt: TGTGCCAGCAGCTTGGGGGACAGGGGAAATGAGCAGTTCTTC

v_gene: TRBV28
d_gene: TRBD1
abundance: NA
j_gene: TRBJ1-1
CDR3aa: CASSTQTGKALNTEAFF
CDR3nt: TGTGCCAGCAGTACACAGACAGGGAAGGCCTTAAACACTGAAGCTTTCTTT

v_gene: TRBV15
d_gene: TRBD1
abundance: NA
j_gene: TRBJ2-4
CDR3aa: CATSRGTGELAKNIQYF
CDR3nt: TGTGCCACCAGCAGAGGGACAGGGGAATTAGCCAAAAACATTCAGTACTTC

v_gene: TRBV4-1
d_gene: TRBD2
abundance: NA
j_gene: TRBJ2-7
CDR3aa: CASSQGGDHYEQYF
CDR3nt: TGCGCCAGCAGCCAGGGAGGGGACCACTACGAGCAGTACTTC

v_gene: TRBV6-1
d_gene: TRBD2
abundance: NA
j_gene: TRBJ2-5
CDR3aa: CASSDRWEGETQYF
CDR3nt: TGTGCCAGCAGTGACAGGTGGGAGGGAGAGACCCAGTACTTC

v_gene: TRBV5-1
d_gene: NA
abundance: NA
j_gene: TRBJ1-1
CDR3aa: CASSLEPGGTEAFF
CDR3nt: TGCGCCAGCAGCTTGGAACCGGGAGGCACTGAAGCTTTCTTT

v_gene: TRBV6-5
d_gene: NA
abundance: NA
j_gene: TRBJ2-1
CDR3aa: CASSLSGEQFF
CDR3nt: TGTGCCAGCAGTCTAAGTGGTGAGCAGTTCTTC

v_gene: TRBV7-2
d_gene: NA
abundance: NA
j_gene: TRBJ1-1
CDR3aa: CASSSPTGIPVTEAFF
CDR3nt: TGTGCCAGCAGCTCCCCTACCGGGATTCCGGTCACTGAAGCTTTCTTT

v_gene: TRBV11-2
d_gene: TRBD1
abundance: NA
j_gene: TRBJ1-1
CDR3aa: CASSLVERTGTEAFF
CDR3nt: TGTGCCAGCAGCTTAGTAGAGAGGACAGGGACTGAAGCTTTCTTT

v_gene: TRBV30
d_gene: NA
abundance: NA
j_gene: TRBJ2-3
CDR3aa: CAWSTNTQYF
CDR3nt: TGTGCCTGGAGTACAAATACGCAGTATTTT

v_gene: TRBV7-8
d_gene: NA
abundance: NA
j_gene: TRBJ1-5
CDR3aa: CASSRTGLDQPQHF
CDR3nt: TGTGCCAGCAGTCGTACAGGGTTAGATCAGCCCCAGCATTTT

v_gene: TRBV27
d_gene: TRBD1
abundance: NA
j_gene: TRBJ2-7
CDR3aa: CASSLGQGRYEQYF
CDR3nt: TGTGCCAGCAGTTTAGGACAGGGTCGCTACGAGCAGTACTTC

v_gene: TRBV5-4
d_gene: NA
abundance: NA
j_gene: TRBJ1-2
CDR3aa: CASRSSETGSNYGYTF
CDR3nt: TGTGCCAGCAGGTCCAGCGAGACAGGCTCTAACTATGGCTACACCTTC

v_gene: TRBV4-2
d_gene: NA
abundance: NA
j_gene: TRBJ1-2
CDR3aa: CASSGLSGGNGYTF
CDR3nt: TGTGCCAGCTCTGGACTTTCCGGGGGGAATGGCTACACCTTC

v_gene: TRBV6-5
d_gene: TRBD1
abundance: NA
j_gene: TRBJ2-7
CDR3aa: CASSPPTGPYEQYF
CDR3nt: TGTGCCAGCAGCCCACCGACAGGGCCCTACGAGCAGTACTTC

v_gene: TRBV29-1
d_gene: NA
abundance: NA
j_gene: TRBJ1-5
CDR3aa: CSVAAGSNQPQHF
CDR3nt: TGCAGCGTTGCGGCAGGTAGCAATCAGCCCCAGCATTTT

v_gene: TRBV14
d_gene: NA
abundance: NA
j_gene: TRBJ1-2
CDR3aa: CASSQVIGRDYGYTF
CDR3nt: TGTGCCAGCAGCCAAGTAATCGGCAGGGACTATGGCTACACCTTC

v_gene: TRBV11-3
d_gene: TRBD2
abundance: once
j_gene: TRBJ2-7
CDR3aa: CASSLEASGAGYEQYF
CDR3nt: TGTGCCAGCAGCTTAGAGGCTAGCGGGGCCGGGTACGAGCAGTACTTC

v_gene: TRBV2
d_gene: TRBD1
abundance: NA
j_gene: TRBJ1-5
CDR3aa: CASSGQGARIQPQHF
CDR3nt: TGTGCCAGCAGCGGGCAGGGGGCTCGGATTCAGCCCCAGCATTTT

v_gene: TRBV2
d_gene: NA
abundance: NA
j_gene: TRBJ2-4
CDR3aa: CASSPEAKNIQYF
CDR3nt: TGTGCCAGCAGTCCGGAGGCCAAAAACATTCAGTACTTC

v_gene: TRBV12-5
d_gene: NA
abundance: NA
j_gene: TRBJ2-5
CDR3aa: CASGPRETQYF
CDR3nt: TGTGCTAGTGGTCCGCGAGAGACCCAGTACTTC

v_gene: TRBV5-5
d_gene: TRBD2
abundance: NA
j_gene: TRBJ2-5
CDR3aa: CASLRLAGMETQYF
CDR3nt: TGTGCCAGCCTCAGACTAGCGGGAATGGAGACCCAGTACTTC

v_gene: TRBV5-6
d_gene: NA
abundance: few
j_gene: TRBJ2-5
CDR3aa: CASSTGWRVEGETQYF
CDR3nt: TGTGCCAGCAGCACCGGTTGGAGGGTGGAGGGAGAGACCCAGTACTTC

v_gene: TRBV11-3
d_gene: NA
abundance: NA
j_gene: TRBJ1-4
CDR3aa: CASSFRYEKLFF
CDR3nt: TGTGCCAGCAGCTTTCGGTACGAAAAACTGTTTTTT

v_gene: TRBV5-1
d_gene: NA
abundance: NA
j_gene: TRBJ2-3
CDR3aa: CASSLGQTTDTQYF
CDR3nt: TGCGCCAGCAGCTTAGGACAGACAACAGATACGCAGTATTTT

v_gene: TRBV2
d_gene: NA
abundance: NA
j_gene: TRBJ1-6
CDR3aa: CASSTPGTLNSPLHF
CDR3nt: TGTGCCAGCAGTACCCCCGGGACTCTAAATTCACCCCTCCACTTT

v_gene: TRBV5-1
d_gene: TRBD1
abundance: NA
j_gene: TRBJ1-2
CDR3aa: CASSSLSDRASGYTF
CDR3nt: TGCGCCAGCAGCTCACTCTCCGACAGGGCTAGCGGCTACACCTTC

v_gene: TRBV5-1
d_gene: TRBD1
abundance: NA
j_gene: TRBJ1-2
CDR3aa: CASSLTTGNNYGYTF
CDR3nt: TGCGCCAGCAGCTTGACGACAGGGAATAACTATGGCTACACCTTC

v_gene: TRBV4-1
d_gene: NA
abundance: NA
j_gene: TRBJ2-1
CDR3aa: CASSQGLVSSYNEQFF
CDR3nt: TGCGCCAGCAGCCAAGGACTAGTCAGCTCCTACAATGAGCAGTTCTTC

v_gene: TRBV5-6
d_gene: TRBD2
abundance: NA
j_gene: TRBJ2-1
CDR3aa: CASSPGTSGYNEQFF
CDR3nt: TGTGCCAGCAGCCCCGGGACTAGCGGTTACAATGAGCAGTTCTTC

v_gene: TRBV14
d_gene: NA
abundance: NA
j_gene: TRBJ2-3
CDR3aa: CASSRRAGSSTDTQYF
CDR3nt: TGTGCCAGCAGCCGGCGAGCGGGCAGTAGCACAGATACGCAGTATTTT

v_gene: TRBV11-2
d_gene: TRBD1
abundance: NA
j_gene: TRBJ1-2
CDR3aa: CASSLDRWTGGNFGYTF
CDR3nt: TGTGCCAGCAGCTTAGATCGTTGGACAGGGGGCAACTTTGGCTACACCTTC

v_gene: TRBV6-5
d_gene: TRBD1
abundance: few
j_gene: TRBJ2-3
CDR3aa: CASRRTGGTDTQYF
CDR3nt: TGTGCCAGCAGGAGGACAGGAGGCACAGATACGCAGTATTTT

v_gene: TRBV5-1
d_gene: TRBD1
abundance: NA
j_gene: TRBJ1-1
CDR3aa: CASSLDRGSTEAFF
CDR3nt: TGCGCCAGCAGCTTGGACAGGGGAAGCACTGAAGCTTTCTTT

v_gene: TRBV11-3
d_gene: NA
abundance: once
j_gene: TRBJ2-7
CDR3aa: CASSSLTGTYEQYF
CDR3nt: TGTGCCAGCAGCTCTTTGACAGGAACCTACGAGCAGTACTTC

v_gene: TRBV19
d_gene: NA
abundance: NA
j_gene: TRBJ2-7
CDR3aa: CASSIAPGLQYF
CDR3nt: TGTGCCAGTAGTATAGCACCGGGACTCCAGTACTTC

v_gene: TRBV12-5
d_gene: TRBD2
abundance: NA
j_gene: TRBJ2-3
CDR3aa: CASGPGTSVTDTQYF
CDR3nt: TGTGCTAGTGGTCCCGGGACTAGCGTGACAGATACGCAGTATTTT

v_gene: TRBV12-5
d_gene: TRBD1
abundance: NA
j_gene: TRBJ1-1
CDR3aa: CASGLLRTGEVVTEAFF
CDR3nt: TGTGCTAGTGGTTTGCTCCGGACAGGGGAGGTTGTCACTGAAGCTTTCTTT

v_gene: TRBV6-1
d_gene: NA
abundance: NA
j_gene: TRBJ1-1
CDR3aa: CASSVWADNTEAFF
CDR3nt: TGTGCCAGCAGTGTTTGGGCAGATAACACTGAAGCTTTCTTT

v_gene: TRBV4-1
d_gene: NA
abundance: NA
j_gene: TRBJ2-2
CDR3aa: CASSQVISGFNTGELFF
CDR3nt: TGCGCCAGCAGCCAAGTTATCAGCGGGTTTAACACCGGGGAGCTGTTTTTT

v_gene: TRBV6-5
d_gene: NA
abundance: once
j_gene: TRBJ2-7
CDR3aa: CASRLQGFHEQYF
CDR3nt: TGTGCCAGCAGACTACAGGGTTTCCACGAGCAGTACTTC

v_gene: TRBV19
d_gene: TRBD1
abundance: NA
j_gene: TRBJ1-2
CDR3aa: CASSIDGQGGGYTF
CDR3nt: TGTGCCAGTAGTATAGATGGACAGGGTGGTGGCTACACCTTC

v_gene: TRBV10-1
d_gene: TRBD1
abundance: NA
j_gene: TRBJ2-3
CDR3aa: CASSSGQGPDTQYF
CDR3nt: TGCGCCAGCAGCTCGGGACAGGGTCCAGATACGCAGTATTTT

v_gene: TRBV5-5
d_gene: NA
abundance: NA
j_gene: TRBJ2-7
CDR3aa: CASSGKLGGLPTYEQYF
CDR3nt: TGTGCCAGCAGCGGCAAGCTCGGGGGGCTCCCGACCTACGAGCAGTACTTC

v_gene: TRBV9
d_gene: NA
abundance: NA
j_gene: TRBJ2-5
CDR3aa: CASSAAEETQYF
CDR3nt: TGTGCCAGCAGCGCCGCAGAAGAGACCCAGTACTTC

v_gene: TRBV5-1
d_gene: NA
abundance: NA
j_gene: TRBJ2-3
CDR3aa: CASSLGSVPDTQYF
CDR3nt: TGCGCCAGCAGCTTGGGTTCGGTGCCAGATACGCAGTATTTT